Listed below are T cell receptor beta chains from one sample, sequenced in a study of OX40 agonist ivuxolimab in advanced cancers. The assay was immunoSEQ multiplex PCR, and TCRdb's table has in-frame clones only and misses some. Of 60,000 or so clones in the sample, 87% are singletons; the top ten hold approximately 16%. This sample comprised CD4+ or CD8+ T cells sorted from blood, obtained in a trial of the OX40 agonist ivuxolimab. Receptor source: an adult with an advanced solid tumor such as melanoma, head and neck, liver or kidney cancer. Each CDR3 is given with its conserved first and last residue. Each record gives: J gene, clone size, D gene, V gene, CDR3 protein, CDR3 DNA. The D gene is left open where the match is weak. Not all rows give a size; the values are once, few, many and, for expanded clones, a class.

TRBJ2-2	few	.	TRBV11-2	CASSLSGTGELFF	TGTGCCAGCAGCTTATCGGGGACCGGGGAGCTGTTTTTT
TRBJ1-5	.	.	TRBV19	CASSSRALGPQHF	TGTGCCAGTAGTTCCAGGGCCCTTGGGCCCCAGCATTTT
TRBJ1-6	.	.	TRBV6-5	CASSYSRGADSPLHF	TGTGCCAGCAGTTACTCCCGTGGGGCAGATTCACCCCTCCACTTT
TRBJ1-1	.	TRBD1	TRBV9	CASSPGTGKVKAFF	TGTGCCAGCAGCCCAGGGACAGGGAAGGTGAAAGCTTTCTTT
TRBJ1-1	once	.	TRBV2	CASRVRWLNTEAFF	TGTGCCAGCAGAGTGAGATGGTTAAACACTGAAGCTTTCTTT
TRBJ2-2	.	TRBD2	TRBV7-3	CASSLKVLAGGTGELFF	TGTGCCAGCAGCTTAAAGGTGCTAGCGGGAGGCACCGGGGAGCTGTTTTTT
TRBJ1-1	.	.	TRBV6-1	CASSEGGIGNTEAFF	TGTGCCAGCAGTGAAGGGGGGATCGGGAACACTGAAGCTTTCTTT
TRBJ2-1	once	TRBD2	TRBV5-1	CASSLVSGSSYNEQFF	TGCGCCAGCAGCTTGGTTAGCGGGAGCTCCTACAATGAGCAGTTCTTC
TRBJ2-3	once	.	TRBV30	CAWRPQGLAQYF	TGTGCCTGGAGACCGCAGGGTCTAGCGCAGTATTTT
TRBJ1-2	.	TRBD1	TRBV28	CASSPPGGDYGYTF	TGTGCCAGCAGCCCCCCAGGGGGCGACTATGGCTACACCTTC
TRBJ2-4	.	.	TRBV6-1	CASRWGGAAKNIQYF	TGTGCCAGCAGATGGGGGGGGGCAGCCAAAAACATTCAGTACTTC
TRBJ2-3	.	TRBD2	TRBV7-3	CASSLGPSGRGEDTQYF	TGTGCCAGCAGCTTAGGACCCAGCGGGAGGGGAGAAGATACGCAGTATTTT
TRBJ2-5	.	TRBD1	TRBV18	CASSPGQGAQETQYF	TGTGCCAGCTCACCGGGACAGGGGGCGCAAGAGACCCAGTACTTC